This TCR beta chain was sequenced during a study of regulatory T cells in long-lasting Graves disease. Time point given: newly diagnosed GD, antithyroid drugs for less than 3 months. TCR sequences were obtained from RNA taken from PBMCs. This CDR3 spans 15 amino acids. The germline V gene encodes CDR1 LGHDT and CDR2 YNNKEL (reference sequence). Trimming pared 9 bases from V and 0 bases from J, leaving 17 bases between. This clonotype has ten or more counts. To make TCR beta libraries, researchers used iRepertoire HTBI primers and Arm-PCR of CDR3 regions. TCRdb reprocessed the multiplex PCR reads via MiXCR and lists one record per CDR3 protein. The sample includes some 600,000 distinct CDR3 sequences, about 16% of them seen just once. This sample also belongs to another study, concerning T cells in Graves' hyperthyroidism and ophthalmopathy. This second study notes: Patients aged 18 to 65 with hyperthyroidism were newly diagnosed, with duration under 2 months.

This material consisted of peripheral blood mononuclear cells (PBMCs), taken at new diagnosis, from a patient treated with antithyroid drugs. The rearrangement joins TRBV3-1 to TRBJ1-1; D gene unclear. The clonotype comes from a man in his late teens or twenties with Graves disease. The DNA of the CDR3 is TGTGCCAGTAGGGAAATAACCTCCATGAACACTGAAGCTTTCTTT. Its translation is CASREITSMNTEAFF.